These 30 T cell receptor beta chains originate from one sample sequenced in a study of early T cells in non-severe SARS-CoV-2 infection. MiXCR, applied by TCRdb to the 5' RACE reads, yields one record per CDR3 protein. The sample lists some 32,000 distinct CDR3 sequences, under 5% occurring once. Sequencing input: whole blood. The source is an adult who was a healthcare worker with PCR-confirmed SARS-CoV-2 infection or an uninfected control (not recorded which).

This clonotype was counted many times. The J gene is TRBJ2-7, the V gene TRBV28; 8 bases match TRBD1. The length of the CDR3 is 15 residues. V was pared by 5 bases and J by 0 bases, with 6 bases of the junction left unmatched. CDR1 is MDHEN and CDR2 is SYDVKM in the germline V gene. The CDR3 loop reads CASSDVDRDSYEQYF. As DNA, the CDR3 is TGTGCCAGCAGTGACGTGGACAGGGACTCCTACGAGCAGTACTTC.

This clonotype was counted ten times or more. V and J are TRBV6-5 and TRBJ1-1; the D gene is possibly TRBD1 (5 bases). Trimming removed 6 bases from V and 10 bases from J, with 12 bases in between. Germline CDR1 MNHEY, CDR2 SVGAGI. This CDR3 is built from 11 residues. The CDR3 spells CASRTTVAAFF. CDR3 sequence (DNA): TGTGCCAGCAGGACGACAGTTGCAGCTTTCTTT.

This clonotype was counted ten times or more. V and J are TRBV5-1 and TRBJ2-7; TRBD1 matches 8 bases. V lost 3 bases to trimming and J lost 5 bases; unmatched junction nucleotides: 10. This CDR3 is 15 amino acids long. Per the germline V gene, CDR1 is SGHRS and CDR2 is YFSETQ. Here the CDR3 DNA reads TGCGCCAGCAGCTCGATACAGGGGGACCGGGACGAGCAGTACTTC. It yields the protein CASSSIQGDRDEQYF.

This clonotype was observed at least ten times. The chain joins TRBV6-6 to TRBJ1-2, with D unclear. CDR3 length: 15 amino acids. CDR1 is MNHNY, CDR2 SVGAGI, per germline (reference sequence). V lost 2 bases to trimming and J lost 3 bases, with 13 bases between them. The CDR3 reads CASSYPIGVDYGYTF. In DNA, the CDR3 is TGTGCCAGCAGTTACCCCATTGGCGTCGACTATGGCTACACCTTC.

The sample holds many counts of this clonotype. The V call is TRBV29-1, the J call TRBJ2-7, with 11 bases matching TRBD1. CDR1 is SQVTM, CDR2 ANQGSEA, per germline. This CDR3 comprises 14 residues. J lost 0 bases, V lost 5 bases, and 3 bases had no gene match. The CDR3 sequence is CSVPGTGGSYEQYF. In DNA, the CDR3 is TGCAGCGTTCCCGGGACAGGGGGCTCCTACGAGCAGTACTTC.

This clonotype was counted many times. The rearrangement links TRBV10-2 to TRBJ2-1, with TRBD2 as a possible D gene (6 bases). Between the trimmed V and J ends, which lost 8 bases and 5 bases, there was a span of 13 bases. Germline-derived CDR1 and CDR2 are WSHSY and SAAADI. The length of the CDR3 is 13 residues. The CDR3 DNA reads TGCGCCAGCCATCCGGGACTCAACAATGAGCAGTTCTTC. This encodes CASHPGLNNEQFF.

The sample holds many counts of this clonotype. The J gene is TRBJ2-2, the V gene TRBV29-1; D is ambiguous. This CDR3 comprises 13 residues. Germline V gene sequence: CDR1 SQVTM, CDR2 ANQGSEA. Trimming removed 8 bases at V and 0 bases at J, with 10 bases between. CDR3 nucleotide sequence: TGCAGCTCGCTACGGGCGAACACCGGGGAGCTGTTTTTT. Encoded protein: CSSLRANTGELFF.

The table lists this clonotype with many counts. The genes are TRBV24-1 and TRBJ1-1, with TRBD1 identical over 11 bases. CDR1 and CDR2 from the germline V gene are KGHDR and SFDVKD. The CDR3 has 14 amino acids. V was clipped by 5 bases and J by 6 bases; unmatched bases: 4. The CDR3 here is CATSVGDRGAEAFF. The CDR3 nucleotides read TGTGCCACCAGTGTTGGGGACAGGGGGGCTGAAGCTTTCTTT.

This clonotype was seen more than once but under ten times. The gene calls are TRBV7-9 and TRBJ2-5, with D perhaps TRBD2 (5 bases). V was shortened by 5 bases and J by 3 bases, with 13 bases between the two germline ends. This CDR3 is 14 amino acids long. Germline V gene data show CDR1 as SEHNR and CDR2 as FQNEAQ (reference sequence). CDR3 in amino acids: CASSLAEGEETQYF. The CDR3 DNA reads TGTGCCAGCAGCCTCGCCGAGGGAGAAGAGACCCAGTACTTC. The whole variable domain, remainder taken from reference TRBV7-9 and TRBJ2-5, is DTGVSQNPRHKITKRGQNVTFRCDPISEHNRLYWYRQTLGQGPEFLTYFQNEAQLEKSRLLSDRFSAERPKGSFSTLEIQRTEQGDSAMYLCASSLAEGEETQYFGPGTRLLVL.

Points on this clonotype: This could be a read error, since a much larger clone is one nucleotide away. This chain's CDR3 is CAGRGSSKNIRYF. The CDR3 region has the DNA TGTGCCGGTAGGGGATCGAGCAAAAACATTCGGTACTTC. This chain links TRBV30 with TRBJ2-4; a possible D gene is TRBD1 (5 bases). Germline V gives CDR1 GTSNPN, CDR2 SVGIG (reference sequence). There are 13 residues in the CDR3.

This clonotype has a count of ten or more. This rearrangement joins TRBV11-1 to TRBJ2-2, with D tentatively TRBD1 or TRBD2 (6 bases each). The V end lost 1 base, the J end lost 3 bases, and 9 bases lay between the germline ends. This CDR3 has 15 amino acids. The germline V gene encodes CDR1 SGHAT and CDR2 FQDESV (reference sequence). CDR3 sequence reads: CASSLEGGYTGELFF. The CDR3, as DNA: TGTGCCAGCAGCTTAGAGGGGGGTTACACCGGGGAGCTGTTTTTT.

Many counts were recorded for this clonotype. The chain combines TRBV13 with TRBJ2-2; TRBD2 agrees at 15 bases. V trimming: 4 bases; J trimming: 7 bases; junction bases outside the gene matches: 7. The CDR3 sequence is 17 residues long. CDR1 and CDR2 (germline): PRHDT, FYEKMQ (reference sequence). The CDR3 DNA reads as TGTGCCAGCAGCTCCGGGACTAGCGGGAGGTCCAGCGGGGAGCTGTTTTTT. Translating gives CASSSGTSGRSSGELFF.

The table lists this clonotype with many counts. The chain joins TRBV4-1 to TRBJ2-1; 12 bases line up with TRBD2. The CDR3 consists of 20 residues. The germline V gene has CDR1 MGHRA and CDR2 YSYEKL. The V and J ends lost 5 bases and 0 bases, in that order; junction bases with no gene match: 14. The CDR3 sequence is CASSYLGLAGGKSSYNEQFF. The CDR3, as DNA: TGCGCCAGCAGCTACCTAGGGCTAGCGGGGGGGAAAAGCTCCTACAATGAGCAGTTCTTC.

The genes are TRBV2 and TRBJ2-2, with D unresolved. V dropped 7 bases and J dropped 6 bases, with 15 bases sitting between them. Germline CDR1 reads SNHLY; CDR2 reads FYNNEI. The CDR3 length is 14 residues. CDR3 region: CASTGTRLPGELFF. DNA of the CDR3: TGTGCCAGCACCGGAACCCGCCTCCCCGGGGAGCTGTTTTTT.

This clonotype was counted a few times. The rearrangement uses TRBV14 and TRBJ1-2; no firm D call. V lost 4 bases, J lost 4 bases, and 10 bases lay in between. The CDR3 is 13 amino acids. Germline values: CDR1 SGHDN, CDR2 FVKESK. The CDR3 reads CASSLTEGYGYTF. CDR3 DNA: TGTGCCAGCAGCCTTACAGAGGGCTATGGCTACACCTTC. Variable domain in full (rest from reference TRBV14 and TRBJ1-2): EAGVTQFPSHSVIEKGQTVTLRCDPISGHDNLYWYRRVMGKEIKFLLHFVKESKQDESGMPNNRFLAERTGGTYSTLKVQPAELEDSGVYFCASSLTEGYGYTFGSGTRLTVV.

This clonotype was recorded at least ten times. J is TRBJ2-5 and V is TRBV20-1, with D perhaps matching TRBD2 (5 bases). CDR3 length: 15 residues. Between the trimmed V and J ends, which lost 3 bases and 4 bases, there was a span of 18 bases. Germline V gene data show CDR1 as DFQATT and CDR2 as SNEGSKA (reference sequence). The CDR3: CSARERVGRGETQYF. As DNA, the CDR3 is TGCAGTGCTAGGGAACGGGTAGGACGGGGAGAGACCCAGTACTTC.

This clonotype was counted between two and nine times. The chain employs TRBV6-6 and TRBJ2-3; D gene unclear. The CDR3 extends over 14 amino acids. With 2 bases removed from V and 2 bases from J, the gap between germline ends came to 8 bases. Germline CDR1 and CDR2: MNHNY and SVGAGI (reference sequence). In DNA form, the CDR3 reads TGTGCCAGCAGTTACCCGGCACCCACAGATACGCAGTATTTT. Protein sequence: CASSYPAPTDTQYF.

This clonotype was seen more than once but under ten times. V gene TRBV11-3 combines with J gene TRBJ2-7; D ambiguous. Trimming pared 2 bases from V and 2 bases from J, leaving 7 bases between. The V gene's germline CDR1 is SGHNT and CDR2 YENEEA. This CDR3 comprises 13 residues. In nucleotides, the CDR3 is TGTGCCAGCAGCTTAAAAGGAACCTACGAGCAGTACTTC. Protein sequence: CASSLKGTYEQYF.

This clonotype has at least ten counts. The chain links TRBV12-3 or TRBV12-4 to TRBJ2-7; D perhaps matches TRBD2 (6 bases). The CDR3 is 15 amino acids. V gave up 6 bases and J gave up 4 bases, with 19 bases separating them. The CDR3 DNA is TGTGCCAGCAGGCGCATGGCGGGACCAATGTACGAGCAGTACTTC. Protein sequence: CASRRMAGPMYEQYF.

In its sample, this clonotype was seen many times. This sequence joins TRBV5-1 and TRBJ1-1; the D gene is possibly TRBD1 (5 bases). Trimming removed 8 bases from V and 7 bases from J, with 12 bases in between. Germline V gene sequence: CDR1 SGHRS, CDR2 YFSETQ. There are 11 residues in the CDR3. The CDR3 reads CASRVGDEAFF. The CDR3 DNA reads as TGCGCCAGTCGAGTGGGGGATGAAGCTTTCTTT. Based on the CDR3 plus reference TRBV5-1 and TRBJ1-1, the full variable domain is KAGVTQTPRYLIKTRGQQVTLSCSPISGHRSVSWYQQTPGQGLQFLFEYFSETQRNKGNFPGRFSGRQFSNSRSEMNVSTLELGDSALYLCASRVGDEAFFGQGTRLTVV.

This clonotype was counted many times. The V call is TRBV7-2, the J call TRBJ1-2; 9 bases line up with TRBD1. The germline V gene encodes CDR1 SGHTA and CDR2 FQGNSA. This CDR3 spans 15 amino acids. Unmatched junction bases numbered 9, after V lost 2 bases and J lost 8 bases. In DNA form, the CDR3 reads TGTGCCAGCAGCTTACGACATGGGACAGGGAAGGGCTACACCTTC. Its translation: CASSLRHGTGKGYTF.

By proportion, this clonotype is medium-sized (0.01 to 0.1%). The J gene is TRBJ2-7, the V gene TRBV6-2 or TRBV6-3; D remains ambiguous. CDR1 and CDR2 from the germline V gene are MNHEY and SVGEGT. Trimming removed 4 bases from V and 0 bases from J, with 10 bases in between. The CDR3 contains 14 residues. The CDR3 region has the DNA TGTGCCAGCAGTTTTGAGATGAGCTCCTACGAGCAGTACTTC. Translating gives CASSFEMSSYEQYF.

Many counts were recorded for this clonotype. The gene calls are TRBV11-2 and TRBJ1-6; D gene unclear. This CDR3 has 13 residues. Deletions cut 3 bases from V and 9 bases from J, with 9 bases between. Germline assignment: CDR1 SGHAT and CDR2 FQNNGV. CDR3 loop: CASSFGASSPLHF. In nucleotides, the CDR3 is TGTGCCAGCAGCTTTGGAGCGAGTTCACCCCTCCACTTT.

This clonotype was counted many times. The chain employs TRBV28 and TRBJ1-1; no reliable D call. Trimming stripped 5 bases from V and 8 bases from J, with 21 bases between. The CDR3 is 15 amino acids. Germline-derived CDR1 and CDR2 are MDHEN and SYDVKM. The CDR3 sequence: CASSVPTGLTFEAFF. CDR3 sequence (DNA): TGTGCCAGCAGTGTCCCCACGGGCCTGACTTTCGAAGCTTTCTTT.

Many counts were recorded for this clonotype. The chain uses TRBV30 and TRBJ1-3; D remains unclear. The germline V gene encodes CDR1 GTSNPN and CDR2 SVGIG (reference sequence). This CDR3 is 12 amino acids long. V was clipped by 4 bases and J by 1 base, with 5 bases between them. This CDR3 reads CAWMNSGNTIYF. CDR3 bases: TGTGCCTGGATGAATTCTGGAAACACCATATATTTT. Full variable domain (missing parts from reference TRBV30 and TRBJ1-3): SQTIHQWPATLVQPVGSPLSLECTVEGTSNPNLYWYRQAAGRGLQLLFYSVGIGQISSEVPQNLSASRPQDRQFILSSKKLLLSDSGFYLCAWMNSGNTIYFGEGSWLTVV.

This clonotype was detected many times. The CDR3 loop reads CASSKAGEHLTGELFF. The CDR3 coding sequence is TGTGCCAGCAGCAAAGCTGGGGAGCACCTGACCGGGGAGCTGTTTTTT. V and J are TRBV21-1 and TRBJ2-2; the D call of TRBD2 is as the table states it, not checked on the DNA. TRBV21-1 is noted as a pseudogene. The CDR3 contains 16 residues.

This clonotype was recorded many times. The chain links TRBV4-2 to TRBJ2-3; D is perhaps TRBD1 (5 bases). The germline CDR1 and CDR2 sequences are LGHNA and YNFKEQ. Trimming pared 6 bases from V and 2 bases from J, leaving 9 bases between. The CDR3 has 13 amino acids. The CDR3 is CASRLDNTDTQYF. CDR3 bases: TGTGCCAGCAGGCTGGACAACACAGATACGCAGTATTTT.

This clonotype came up many times. The J gene is TRBJ2-3, the V gene TRBV7-6; TRBD2 matches 10 bases. Looked up from germline, CDR1 is SGHVS and CDR2 is FNYEAQ. The trim removed 4 bases at V and 4 bases at J, leaving 5 bases unmatched. This CDR3 spans 15 amino acids. CDR3 residues: CASSYTSGVPDTQYF. The CDR3 nucleotides are TGTGCCAGCAGCTATACTAGCGGGGTCCCAGATACGCAGTATTTT.

This clonotype was counted only a few times. A single base separates this from a much larger clone, so it may be a read error. The chain is built from TRBV18 and TRBJ1-1; D is undetermined. Germline CDR1 reads KGHSH; CDR2 reads LQKENI. V lost 7 bases and J lost 9, with 12 bases in between. CDR3 length: 11 residues. Here the CDR3 reads CASFGVGQAFF. The CDR3 nucleotides are TGTGCCAGCTTCGGTGTTGGCCAAGCTTTCTTT.

The V and J genes are TRBV10-1 and TRBJ2-5; D not resolved. The CDR3 is 12 residues long. V lost 3 bases, J lost 5 bases, and 7 bases lay in between. The germline V gene has CDR1 WNHNN and CDR2 SYGVQD (reference sequence). The CDR3 nucleotides read TGCGCCAGCAGTGACCCCTTGGAGACCCAGTACTTC. Translating it yields CASSDPLETQYF.